The sequence of this T cell receptor beta chain was determined in a study of radiation and T cells in renal cell carcinoma (TCRdb year 2020). For the study in its entirety: In total, 53 samples underwent TCR beta sequencing: around 25 tumors plus 27 peripheral blood samples. The final blood draw took place at 4 weeks after radiation, the same time as nephrectomy. Across all 55 or so samples, 4,016,671 unique CDR3 nucleotide sequences, encoding 2.5 million to 3 million unique CDR3 amino acid sequences, were identified.

According to the study, the label for this sample's time point signals: blood 4 weeks post-SBRT, at nephrectomy. The treatment or condition label on this specimen signifies: 15 Gy SBRT to primary tumor, nephrectomy 4 weeks later. The samples were drawn from a clinical trial, where primary renal cell carcinomas were treated with 15 Gy of stereotactic body radiation therapy and then removed by nephrectomy 4 weeks afterward. To track tumor-enriched clonotypes, serial peripheral blood was sampled from radiation-treated patients at baseline and at 2 weeks and 4 weeks after SBRT. Every patient had renal cell carcinoma of clear cell pathology. Genomic DNA for TCR sequencing was prepared using the QIAamp DNA Blood Mini Kit (Qiagen). The analyses included just those samples that passed every quality control check. CDR1 is given as SGHVS and CDR2 as FNYEAQ, both from the germline V gene. V was cut back by 5 bases and J by 7 bases, leaving a gap of 9 bases between them. The CDR3 goes from the cysteine to the phenylalanine over 12 residues. Only the CDR3 part of the read is kept: 36 bases, read in frame from the first base.

Comment on this clone: The target of this receptor is not known. Per-nucleotide qualities are absent, and no much larger clonotype sits a single base away.

Following the manufacturer's recommendations, the immunoSEQ kit was used to generate TCR beta libraries from genomic DNA. To prepare the libraries, a first multiplex PCR with proprietary primers was run, followed by a second PCR that added unique barcodes, and a bead cleanup was done after each round. Each sample batch included a kit-provided positive control reaction and a negative control reaction. The final libraries underwent checking on an Agilent 4200 TapeStation D1000 ScreenTape, volumetric pooling, and quantification by qPCR. Sequencing was performed on an Illumina NextSeq500 with a MidOutput 150-cycle cartridge, and 156 Read1 and 15 Index1 cycles were run with kit custom primers. The pooled library was loaded at 0.75 to 1 pM, and about 21% PhiX control was spiked in. In the authors' own workflow: Vendor-processed data were analyzed in R, with a clonotype defined as all T cells sharing the same CDR3 nucleotide sequence. In the clone abundance analyses, frequencies were normalized to the 10,000 most abundant clones in each sample. Before analysis, public T cell clones were removed, and these numbered fewer than six per sample on average. A difference in abundance of at least 32-fold between compartments was used to define tumor-enriched and baseline blood-enriched clonotypes. A beta-binomial differential abundance model was applied to find clonotypes that expanded or contracted between blood time points. Tumor-blood repertoire similarity was measured with the Baroni-Urbani and Buser coefficient, and group comparisons used two-tailed Wilcoxon tests in R. TCRdb re-hosts the immuneACCESS table, in-frame sequences only. Its copies lack some clones; in the studies checked, an unresolved V gene accounts for under half of them, and the cause for the rest is not known. V and J calls and clone size are given by that table; D and trimming were obtained from the DNA. The sample has around 30,000 clones on record, 81% of them singletons. In total, the top ten clones hold about 30% of the sample.

Broader findings and caveats from the paper: Top tumor clonotypes rose in blood from baseline to 2 weeks post-radiation, then contracted by 4 weeks, suggesting transient expansion of tumor-resident clones. Blood repertoire dynamics were not followed beyond 4 weeks after treatment. Because no pretreatment tumor biopsies were available, whether clonotypes were present in the tumor at baseline could not be determined. With a single-armed trial design, the study had no way to address how radiation dose or scheduling affects the TCR repertoire.

The sequence derives from a man aged 60-69 years with renal cell carcinoma. The sequences come from blood, collected from a patient whose treatment included radiotherapy and nephrectomy. The V and J genes are TRBV7-6 and TRBJ2-1, with no reliable assignment of the D segment. The CDR3 region reads CASSPARNEQFF. The DNA is TGTGCCAGCAGCCCCGCTCGGAATGAGCAGTTCTTC.